This T cell receptor beta chain was found in a study of blood T cell repertoires in COVID-19. Overall study: Specimens from acute and convalescent COVID-19 originated in the United States, Italy and Spain. PBMCs, B-cell-depleted T cells, or T cells were the source of the cDNA or gDNA that made up the material.

In the study's own analysis: The assay estimated nucleated cells by amplifying reference gene primers. Profiling relied on immunoSEQ multiplex PCR, and the TCRdb table lists in-frame clones only, not all of them. V, J and clone size are those of that table, while D and trimming were read from the DNA. Of under 400,000 clones in the sample, approximately 89% were seen once. Enrolled during active infection, Seattle patients were then followed longitudinally. This clone was seen more than once but under ten times. This CDR3 is built from 15 residues. The germline gives CDR1 SGHAT, CDR2 FQNNGV. V dropped 7 bases and J dropped 6 bases, with 21 bases sitting between them.

Sequencing input: peripheral blood. The rearrangement joins TRBV11-2 to TRBJ1-1; unclear D gene. This sequence was found in a woman in her sixties or seventies with COVID-19, enrolled during active disease. In DNA form, the CDR3 reads TGTGCCAGCACCCCGGGAGGGTCATTTCGCCCTGAAGCTTTCTTT. Its translation: CASTPGGSFRPEAFF.